Listed here are 25 T cell receptor beta chains from one sample, sequenced in a study of early T cells in non-severe SARS-CoV-2 infection (dated by TCRdb to about 2021). Library prep was done by 5' RACE. TCRdb names NextSeq 500 as the instrument used. The public reads were quality trimmed at Q25 with fastp and then assembled into clones with MiXCR by TCRdb, keeping productive beta chains. Identical CDR3 proteins give one entry, which carries the most common genes and DNA. The sample contains about 75,000 distinct CDR3 sequences, about 11% of them found a single time. Of the sample, approximately 12% is held by the ten largest clones. The source was whole blood, collected at baseline. These receptors were collected from an adult who was a healthcare worker with PCR-confirmed SARS-CoV-2 infection or an uninfected control (not recorded which).

This rearrangement joins TRBV6-1 to TRBJ2-1; a weak D match, TRBD1 (6 bases). CDR1 is MNHNS, CDR2 SASEGT, per germline. The CDR3 totals 14 residues. V was cut by 8 bases and J by 7 bases, with 18 bases left in between. The DNA of the CDR3 is TGTGCCAGCTTGTCAGGGGCGTCAGTGAATGAGCAGTTCTTC. Translation: CASLSGASVNEQFF.

This clonotype appeared a single time. A much larger clone differs by one base, so this may be a read error. The chain uses TRBV5-5 and TRBJ2-7; D uncertain. Trimming left V 0 bases short and J 3 bases short, with 10 bases between. The CDR3 is made up of 14 amino acids. Germline CDR1 and CDR2: SGHKS and YYEKEE (reference sequence). This CDR3 reads CASSLEWSCYEQYF. The CDR3 bases are TGTGCCAGCAGCTTGGAGTGGAGCTGCTACGAGCAGTACTTC.

This clonotype was counted a few times. The V gene is TRBV5-6, the J gene TRBJ1-1, with 9 bases identical to TRBD1. The junction had 4 bases not matched to a gene; V was cut back by 3 bases and J by 4 bases. The CDR3 length is 14 residues. The germline V gene has CDR1 SGHDT and CDR2 YYEEEE. The CDR3, as DNA: TGTGCCAGCAGCTGGGACAGGGCGGGCACTGAAGCTTTCTTT. Protein: CASSWDRAGTEAFF.

This clonotype was seen at least ten times. The chain combines TRBV19 with TRBJ1-5; no definite D call. V lost 3 bases to trimming and J lost 6 bases, with 12 bases between them. CDR1 LNHDA and CDR2 SQIVND come from the germline V gene (reference sequence). The CDR3 runs 14 residues. The CDR3 region has the DNA TGTGCCAGTAGTATTGGGCAGAAAAGTCAGCCCCAGCATTTT. It yields the protein CASSIGQKSQPQHF. The full variable domain, completed using reference TRBV19 and TRBJ1-5, is DGGITQSPKYLFRKEGQNVTLSCEQNLNHDAMYWYRQDPGQGLRLIYYSQIVNDFQKGDIAEGYSVSREKKESFPLTVTSAQKNPTAFYLCASSIGQKSQPQHFGDGTRLSIL.

A few counts support this clonotype. The V gene is TRBV6-5, the J gene TRBJ1-1; D gene unclear. The germline V and J ends were trimmed by 1 base and 3 bases, with 18 bases remaining between them. Per germline, CDR1 MNHEY and CDR2 SVGAGI. This CDR3 has 17 residues. Here the CDR3 reads CASSYWQAAKADTEAFF. The CDR3 bases are TGTGCCAGCAGTTACTGGCAGGCGGCTAAGGCGGACACTGAAGCTTTCTTT.

V usage is TRBV4-1 and J usage is TRBJ2-1; 8 bases map to TRBD2. Losses at the gene ends were 0 bases for V and 9 bases for J; bases not matched to a gene: 10. CDR1 and CDR2 from the germline V gene are MGHRA and YSYEKL. The CDR3 totals 16 residues. CDR3 protein: CASSQDYGGASTEQFF. CDR3 nucleotide sequence: TGCGCCAGCAGCCAAGATTACGGGGGGGCCTCTACTGAGCAGTTCTTC.

CDR3 nucleotide sequence: TGTGCCAGCAGTTCCTCTAGGGCGTCCTACGAGCAGTACTTC. Its protein is CASSSSRASYEQYF. The J gene is TRBJ2-7, the V gene TRBV28, with no clear D. This CDR3 is 14 amino acids long. Germline loops: CDR1 MDHEN, CDR2 SYDVKM. V was cut by 4 bases and J by 1 base, with 11 bases left in between. Drawing the rest from reference TRBV28 and TRBJ2-7, the complete variable domain is DVKVTQSSRYLVKRTGEKVFLECVQDMDHENMFWYRQDPGLGLRLIYFSYDVKMKEKGDIPEGYSVSREKKERFSLILESASTNQTSMYLCASSSSRASYEQYFGPGTRLTVT.

The rearrangement joins TRBV5-1 to TRBJ2-3; D is undetermined. Germline lookup yields CDR1 SGHRS and CDR2 YFSETQ. There are 15 residues in the CDR3. V was trimmed by 1 base and J by 0 bases, leaving 9 bases between them. The CDR3 DNA reads TGCGCCAGCAGCTTGTCCCAGGCTAGCACAGATACGCAGTATTTT. Translation gives CASSLSQASTDTQYF.

This chain uses TRBV13 with TRBJ2-1; D unresolved. The CDR3 runs 14 residues. Between the trimmed V and J ends, which lost 2 bases and 2 bases, there was a span of 7 bases. Germline CDR1 PRHDT, CDR2 FYEKMQ (reference sequence). As DNA, the CDR3 is TGTGCCAGCAGCTTACGTAGCACCTACAATGAGCAGTTCTTC. Encoded protein: CASSLRSTYNEQFF.

The gene calls are TRBV12-3 or TRBV12-4 and TRBJ1-5, with 7 bases identical to TRBD1. V shed 4 bases and J 9 bases; nucleotides not matched to a gene: 6. The CDR3 length is 13 residues. CDR3 in DNA: TGTGCCAGCAGTTCCGGGACAGTCGGGCCCCAGCATTTT. The encoded protein is CASSSGTVGPQHF.

This clonotype was observed many times. The chain recombines TRBV6-2 or TRBV6-3 with TRBJ2-7; D is unresolved. V lost 6 bases and J 1 base, leaving 7 bases between the germline ends. Germline V gene data show CDR1 as MNHEY and CDR2 as SVGEGT. The CDR3 contains 12 residues. In DNA form, the CDR3 reads TGTGCCAGCAGCGCCCGTTCCTACGAGCAGTACTTC. The encoded protein is CASSARSYEQYF.

This clonotype was seen a few times. The chain employs TRBV29-1 and TRBJ1-2; TRBD1 matches 7 bases. Germline V gene lookup returns CDR1 SQVTM and CDR2 ANQGSEA. The V gene end was trimmed by 6 bases and the J gene end by 4 bases; junction bases not matched to a gene: 5. This CDR3 region has 12 residues. As DNA, the CDR3 is TGCAGCGTCAGGGACAGCGTCTATGGCTACACCTTC. Its translation: CSVRDSVYGYTF.

This rearrangement joins TRBV29-1 to TRBJ2-1; D possibly corresponds to TRBD1 (5 bases). CDR3 length: 13 amino acids. Trimming cost V 4 bases and J 7 bases, with 14 bases left between them. CDR1 and CDR2 (germline): SQVTM, ANQGSEA. CDR3 amino acids: CSVGRQGSNEQFF. CDR3 bases: TGCAGCGTTGGTCGCCAGGGATCGAATGAGCAGTTCTTC.

As to this clonotype: A much larger clone differs by one base, so this may be a read error. The rearrangement joins TRBV20-1 to TRBJ1-6; no firm D call. The CDR3 loop spans 15 amino acids. Looked up from germline, CDR1 is DFQATT and CDR2 is SNEGSKA (reference sequence). The DNA for the CDR3 is TGCAGTGCTAGAGATGGAGCCTTCTATAATCCACCCCTCCACTTT. Translated: CSARDGAFYNPPLHF.

The V and J genes are TRBV20-1 and TRBJ2-2; D possibly corresponds to TRBD2 (5 bases). The CDR3 has 15 amino acids. Germline loops: CDR1 DFQATT, CDR2 SNEGSKA (reference sequence). The ends were cut back, 5 bases at V and 2 bases at J, with 15 bases in the middle. The CDR3 sequence is CSAVQLGSNTGELFF. Here the CDR3 DNA reads TGCAGTGCTGTCCAGTTGGGGAGTAACACCGGGGAGCTGTTTTTT.

This clonotype was picked up many times. The genes are TRBV12-3 or TRBV12-4 and TRBJ2-1; 7 bases line up with TRBD1. Unmatched junction bases numbered 2, after V lost 1 base and J lost 2 bases. The CDR3 covers 15 residues. The CDR3 sequence: CASSLERGPYNEQFF. The CDR3 DNA reads TGTGCCAGCAGTTTAGAGAGGGGGCCCTACAATGAGCAGTTCTTC.

The V and J genes are TRBV12-3 or TRBV12-4 and TRBJ1-1; TRBD1 is a possible D gene (5 bases). The CDR3 runs to 14 residues. Trimming pared 6 bases from V and 1 base from J, leaving 12 bases between. The CDR3 nucleotides read TGTGCCAGCAGACGGGACGTTGGGAACACTGAAGCTTTCTTT. Amino acid sequence: CASRRDVGNTEAFF.

The rearrangement uses TRBV2 and TRBJ2-1; perhaps TRBD2 as D (6 bases). The CDR3 totals 22 residues. V lost 2 bases to trimming and J lost 2 bases, with 31 bases between them. Germline V lookup: CDR1 SNHLY, CDR2 FYNNEI. CDR3 region: CASSEMLRSGSLLAPTYNEQFF. DNA for the CDR3: TGTGCCAGCAGTGAAATGTTACGGTCAGGGTCCCTCCTAGCGCCGACCTACAATGAGCAGTTCTTC.

This clonotype was seen only a few times. This chain connects TRBV7-2 to TRBJ1-1; no definite D call. Germline CDR1 and CDR2: SGHTA and FQGNSA. The CDR3 is 15 residues long. V dropped 6 bases and J dropped 1 base, with 15 bases sitting between them. Written as DNA, the CDR3 is TGTGCCAGCAGTCCACACTCCAGGCCGAACACTGAAGCTTTCTTT. It translates to CASSPHSRPNTEAFF.

The chain carries TRBV12-3 or TRBV12-4 and TRBJ1-1; D might be TRBD1 (6 bases). V dropped 6 bases and J dropped 4 bases, with 15 bases sitting between them. The length of the CDR3 is 14 residues. CDR3 DNA: TGTGCCAGCAGGGAAGGGGGAAAAGGCACTGAAGCTTTCTTT. This sequence encodes CASREGGKGTEAFF.

The CDR3 is CASTFRVDTGELFF. The CDR3, as DNA: TGTGCCAGCACCTTCCGGGTGGACACCGGGGAGCTGTTTTTT. The V gene is TRBV12-3 or TRBV12-4, the J gene TRBJ2-2; D ambiguous. V lost 7 bases, J lost 3 bases, and 12 bases lay in between. There are 14 residues in the CDR3.

The V and J genes are TRBV9 and TRBJ2-2, with D hard to call. CDR1 and CDR2 from the germline V gene are SGDLS and YYNGEE. V shed 10 bases and J shed 0 bases, with 10 bases lying between them. The CDR3 is 13 amino acids. CDR3 sequence: CAGSASNTGELFF. CDR3 nucleotides: TGTGCCGGTTCGGCATCGAACACCGGGGAGCTGTTTTTT.

This chain uses TRBV6-2 or TRBV6-3 with TRBJ2-1; D gene unclear. CDR1 is MNHEY and CDR2 is SVGEGT in the germline V gene. The length of the CDR3 is 12 residues. V was pared by 3 bases and J by 4 bases, with 4 bases between. The CDR3 spells CASSYTYNEQFF. The CDR3 coding sequence is TGTGCCAGCAGTTATACTTACAATGAGCAGTTCTTC.

J is TRBJ2-7 and V is TRBV14; 7 nucleotides line up with TRBD1. Trimming removed 2 bases from V and 4 bases from J; junction bases left unmatched: 8. Germline V gene sequence: CDR1 SGHDN, CDR2 FVKESK. The CDR3 loop spans 15 amino acids. This chain's CDR3 is CASSQSRDRRYEQYF. CDR3 in DNA: TGTGCCAGCAGCCAAAGCCGGGACAGACGGTACGAGCAGTACTTC.

This clonotype was recorded many times. The DNA of the CDR3 is TGCGCCAGCTCGGCATCTTTGATCAGCCAAGGCGAGCAGTACTTC. Its protein product is CASSASLISQGEQYF. V usage is TRBV4-3 and J usage is TRBJ2-7; D is uncertain. The germline gives CDR1 LGHNA, CDR2 YSLEER. This CDR3 is built from 15 residues. The V end was cut by 8 bases, the J end by 6 bases, with 23 bases between.